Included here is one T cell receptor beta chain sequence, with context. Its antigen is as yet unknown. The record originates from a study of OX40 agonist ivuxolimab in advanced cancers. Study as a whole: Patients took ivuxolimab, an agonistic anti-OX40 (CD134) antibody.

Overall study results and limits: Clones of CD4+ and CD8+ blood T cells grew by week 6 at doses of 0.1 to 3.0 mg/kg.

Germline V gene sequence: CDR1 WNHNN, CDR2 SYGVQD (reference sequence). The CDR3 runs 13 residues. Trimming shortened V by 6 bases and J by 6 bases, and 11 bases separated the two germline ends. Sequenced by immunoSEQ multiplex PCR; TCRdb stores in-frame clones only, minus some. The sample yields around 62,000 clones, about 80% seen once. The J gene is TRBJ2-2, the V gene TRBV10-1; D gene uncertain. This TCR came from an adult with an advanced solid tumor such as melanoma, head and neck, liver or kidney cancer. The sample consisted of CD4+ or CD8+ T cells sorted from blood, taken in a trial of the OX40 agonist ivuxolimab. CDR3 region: CASSLSSPGELFF. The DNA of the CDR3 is TGCGCCAGCAGCCTCTCAAGCCCCGGGGAGCTGTTTTTT.